This T cell receptor (beta chain) was identified in a study of T cells in Graves' hyperthyroidism and ophthalmopathy. Patients with uncontrolled infections, other autoimmune diseases, pregnancy or lactation were excluded. Diagnosis rested on symptoms, serum thyroxine and TRAb, thyroid ultrasound, and orbital computed tomography. Amplified TCR beta CDR3 regions came from RNA transcripts. First-round RT-PCR targeting the TCR CDR3 was performed with the HTBI primer set. A single record per CDR3 protein comes from TCRdb applying MiXCR to the multiplex PCR reads. The sample holds around 290,000 distinct CDR3 sequences, about 14% seen once. Study-level points and caveats: Ophthalmopathy and stable hyperthyroidism were told apart by a 13 V-J model. Most expanded thyroid clonotypes above 0.001 also appeared in blood.

In regard to this clonotype: As yet, its antigen is unknown.

Per germline, CDR1 LNHDA and CDR2 SQIVND (reference sequence). Deletions cut 0 bases from V and 2 bases from J, with 9 bases between. CDR3 length: 15 amino acids. Sequencing was performed on blood. The receptor's source is a woman in her 30s with Graves' hyperthyroidism that later progressed to Graves' ophthalmopathy. This chain links TRBV19 with TRBJ2-3, with a weak D call TRBD2 (5 bases). The CDR3 sequence: CASSIDGVPTDTQYF. The CDR3 coding sequence is TGTGCCAGTAGTATAGACGGGGTCCCCACAGATACGCAGTATTTT.